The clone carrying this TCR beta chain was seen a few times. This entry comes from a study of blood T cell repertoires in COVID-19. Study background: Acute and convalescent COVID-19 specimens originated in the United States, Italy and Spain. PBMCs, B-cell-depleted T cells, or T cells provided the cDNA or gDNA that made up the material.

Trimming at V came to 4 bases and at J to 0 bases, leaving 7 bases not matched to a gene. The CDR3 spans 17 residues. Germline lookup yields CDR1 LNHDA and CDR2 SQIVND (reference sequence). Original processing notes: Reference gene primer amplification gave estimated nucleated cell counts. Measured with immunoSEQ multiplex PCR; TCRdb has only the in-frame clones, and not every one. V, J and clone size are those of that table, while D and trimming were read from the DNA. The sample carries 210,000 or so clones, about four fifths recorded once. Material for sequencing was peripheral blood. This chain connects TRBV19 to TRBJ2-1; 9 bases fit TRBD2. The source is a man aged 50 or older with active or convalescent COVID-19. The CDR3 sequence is CASSNRLAVSSYNEQFF. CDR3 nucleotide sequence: TGTGCCAGTAGTAACCGACTAGCGGTTAGCTCCTACAATGAGCAGTTCTTC.